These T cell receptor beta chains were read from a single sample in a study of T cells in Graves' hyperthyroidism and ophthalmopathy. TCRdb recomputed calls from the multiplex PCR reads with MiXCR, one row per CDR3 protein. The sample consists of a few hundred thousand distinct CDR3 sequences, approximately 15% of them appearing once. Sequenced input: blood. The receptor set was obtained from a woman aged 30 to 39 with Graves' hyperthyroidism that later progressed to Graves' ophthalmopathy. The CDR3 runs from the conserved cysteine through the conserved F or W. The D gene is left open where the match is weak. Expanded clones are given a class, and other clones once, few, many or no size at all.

CDR3 protein: CASSIRDYLYNEQFF
CDR3 DNA: TGTGCCAGCAGCATCCGGGACTACCTTTACAATGAGCAGTTCTTC
V gene: TRBV28
J gene: TRBJ2-1
clone size: -
D gene: TRBD2

CDR3 protein: CASSLGRGLAKNIQYF
CDR3 DNA: TGTGCCAGCAGCCTCGGACGGGGCCTAGCCAAAAACATTCAGTACTTC
V gene: TRBV9
J gene: TRBJ2-4
clone size: -
D gene: -

CDR3 protein: CATSSRGKAGGSYSEQFF
CDR3 DNA: TGTGCCACCAGCAGTCGCGGAAAAGCCGGTGGCTCCTACAGTGAGCAGTTCTTC
V gene: TRBV15
J gene: TRBJ2-1
clone size: -
D gene: -

CDR3 protein: CSARDTGLGEAFF
CDR3 DNA: TGCAGTGCTAGGGACACAGGGTTAGGGGAAGCTTTCTTT
V gene: TRBV20-1
J gene: TRBJ1-1
clone size: many
D gene: -

CDR3 protein: CASSPQDRNYGYTF
CDR3 DNA: TGTGCCAGCAGCCCCCAGGACAGAAACTATGGCTACACCTTC
V gene: TRBV7-2
J gene: TRBJ1-2
clone size: many
D gene: -

CDR3 protein: CSARSDSGNTIYF
CDR3 DNA: TGCAGTGCAAGGTCGGACTCCGGAAACACCATATATTTT
V gene: TRBV20-1
J gene: TRBJ1-3
clone size: -
D gene: -

CDR3 protein: CASRSSGRADYGYTF
CDR3 DNA: TGTGCCAGCAGATCCTCCGGCAGGGCAGACTATGGCTACACCTTC
V gene: TRBV12-3/TRBV12-4
J gene: TRBJ1-2
clone size: many
D gene: -

CDR3 protein: CATSDRTHEETQYF
CDR3 DNA: TGTGCCACCAGTGACCGGACGCACGAAGAGACCCAGTACTTC
V gene: TRBV24-1
J gene: TRBJ2-5
clone size: many
D gene: -

CDR3 protein: CSVETAATNEKLFF
CDR3 DNA: TGCAGCGTTGAAACGGCAGCAACTAATGAAAAACTGTTTTTT
V gene: TRBV29-1
J gene: TRBJ1-4
clone size: few
D gene: -

CDR3 protein: CASSPRQGHGYTF
CDR3 DNA: TGTGCCAGCAGCCCTAGACAGGGGCATGGCTACACCTTC
V gene: TRBV14
J gene: TRBJ1-2
clone size: many
D gene: TRBD1

CDR3 protein: CASSAGVLAGTTSYEQYF
CDR3 DNA: TGTGCCAGCAGCGCTGGGGTCCTAGCGGGAACCACATCCTACGAGCAGTACTTC
V gene: TRBV5-4
J gene: TRBJ2-7
clone size: many
D gene: TRBD2

CDR3 protein: CSSATNTGELFF
CDR3 DNA: TGCAGTAGCGCGACGAACACCGGGGAGCTGTTTTTT
V gene: TRBV20-1
J gene: TRBJ2-2
clone size: -
D gene: -

CDR3 protein: CASSRLDSGNTIYF
CDR3 DNA: TGTGCCAGCAGCCGCCTAGACTCTGGAAACACCATATATTTT
V gene: TRBV11-2
J gene: TRBJ1-3
clone size: few
D gene: -

CDR3 protein: CASSVSSLAGGREQFF
CDR3 DNA: TGCGCCAGCAGCGTAAGCTCGCTAGCGGGAGGACGAGAGCAGTTCTTC
V gene: TRBV4-1
J gene: TRBJ2-1
clone size: -
D gene: TRBD2

CDR3 protein: CASSRNRGSYNEQFF
CDR3 DNA: TGTGCCAGCAGTCGAAACAGGGGGTCCTACAATGAGCAGTTCTTC
V gene: TRBV9
J gene: TRBJ2-1
clone size: many
D gene: TRBD1

CDR3 protein: CASSLSPGGGNEQFF
CDR3 DNA: TGCGCCAGCAGCTTGTCGCCGGGAGGGGGCAATGAGCAGTTCTTC
V gene: TRBV5-1
J gene: TRBJ2-1
clone size: many
D gene: TRBD2

CDR3 protein: CASSVFIINDNEQFF
CDR3 DNA: TGTGCCAGTAGTGTCTTTATCATTAATGACAATGAGCAGTTCTTC
V gene: TRBV19
J gene: TRBJ2-1
clone size: -
D gene: -

CDR3 protein: CASSPRVGTTSTDTQYF
CDR3 DNA: TGTGCCAGCAGTCCCAGGGTTGGGACAACTAGCACAGATACGCAGTATTTT
V gene: TRBV2
J gene: TRBJ2-3
clone size: many
D gene: -

CDR3 protein: CATHRGSYNEQFF
CDR3 DNA: TGTGCCACCCATCGAGGCTCCTACAATGAGCAGTTCTTC
V gene: TRBV7-2
J gene: TRBJ2-1
clone size: -
D gene: -

CDR3 protein: CSARDDGGRGLSYEQYF
CDR3 DNA: TGCAGTGCTAGAGATGATGGTGGCAGGGGCCTCTCCTACGAGCAGTACTTC
V gene: TRBV20-1
J gene: TRBJ2-7
clone size: few
D gene: -

CDR3 protein: CASSLDKGSIKQYF
CDR3 DNA: TGTGCCAGCAGCTTAGATAAGGGCAGTATTAAGCAGTATTTT
V gene: TRBV11-2
J gene: TRBJ2-3
clone size: many
D gene: -

CDR3 protein: CSARLAGETQYF
CDR3 DNA: TGCAGTGCTAGACTAGCAGGAGAGACCCAGTACTTC
V gene: TRBV20-1
J gene: TRBJ2-5
clone size: many
D gene: -